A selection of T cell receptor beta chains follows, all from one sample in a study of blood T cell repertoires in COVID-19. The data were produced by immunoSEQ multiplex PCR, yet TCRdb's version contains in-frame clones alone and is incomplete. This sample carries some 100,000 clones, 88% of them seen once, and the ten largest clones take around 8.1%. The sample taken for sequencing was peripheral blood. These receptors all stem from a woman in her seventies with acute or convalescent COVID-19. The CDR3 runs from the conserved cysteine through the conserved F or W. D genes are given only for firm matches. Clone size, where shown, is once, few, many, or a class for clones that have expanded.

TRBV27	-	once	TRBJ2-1	TGTGCCAGCAGTTTATATCTAGGCGATGAGCAGTTCTTC	CASSLYLGDEQFF
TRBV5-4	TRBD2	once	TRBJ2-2	TGTGCCAGCAGCTCCCCTAGCGGGGGGGCAACCGGGGAGCTGTTTTTT	CASSSPSGGATGELFF
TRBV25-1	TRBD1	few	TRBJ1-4	TGTGCCAGCAGTGTGACAGGGGAAACAGAAGGTGGAAATGAAAAACTGTTTTTT	CASSVTGETEGGNEKLFF
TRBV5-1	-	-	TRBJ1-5	TGCGCCAGCAGCTTGGGGTGGGAGGATGAAGATCAGCCCCAGCATTTT	CASSLGWEDEDQPQHF
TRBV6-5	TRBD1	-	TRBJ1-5	TGTGCCAGCACCACGGGACAGGGGCATCAGCCCCAGCATTTT	CASTTGQGHQPQHF
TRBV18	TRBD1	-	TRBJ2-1	TGTGCCAGCTCACCACTGGACAGGGCTCGTGAGCAGTTCTTC	CASSPLDRAREQFF
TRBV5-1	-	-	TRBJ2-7	TGCGCCAGCAGCTTGGCCCTAGGGGGGGTCGGCGAGCAGTACTTC	CASSLALGGVGEQYF
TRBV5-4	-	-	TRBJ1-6	TGTGCCAGCAGCACGGACAGCGGAACATCACCCCTCCACTTT	CASSTDSGTSPLHF
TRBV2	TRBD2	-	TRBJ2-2	TGTGCCAGCAGTGAAATTGCGGGAGCTACCACCGGGGAGCTGTTTTTT	CASSEIAGATTGELFF
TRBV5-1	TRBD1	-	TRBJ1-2	TGCGCCAGCAGCCAGGACAGGGACTACACCTTC	CASSQDRDYTF
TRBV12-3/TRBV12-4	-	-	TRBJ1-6	TGTGCCAGCAACGACAGGTGGGATTCACCCCTCCACTTT	CASNDRWDSPLHF
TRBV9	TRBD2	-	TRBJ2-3	TGTGCCAGCAGTACGGGACTAGCGGGAGGGCCGGATACGCAGTATTTT	CASSTGLAGGPDTQYF
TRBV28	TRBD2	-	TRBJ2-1	TGTGCCAGCAGCTCCACTAGCGGGATAAGCAATGAGCAGTTCTTC	CASSSTSGISNEQFF
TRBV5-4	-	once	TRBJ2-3	TGTGCCAGCAGCTTGGGGACAGACGTTACAGATACGCAGTATTTT	CASSLGTDVTDTQYF
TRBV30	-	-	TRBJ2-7	TGTGCCTGGGGGAGGACCCAACGCAGGGAGCAGTACTTC	CAWGRTQRREQYF
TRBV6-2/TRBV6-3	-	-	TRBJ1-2	TGTGCCAGCAGTTACTCGAGTTACTATGGCTACACCTTC	CASSYSSYYGYTF
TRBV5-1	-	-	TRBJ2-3	TGCGCCAGCTGGGGGGCGGGGGCCAGCACAGATACGCAGTATTTT	CASWGAGASTDTQYF
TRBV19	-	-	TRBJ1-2	TGTGCCAGTAGTATAGCTTCGGGAGGGAACGGCTACACCTTC	CASSIASGGNGYTF
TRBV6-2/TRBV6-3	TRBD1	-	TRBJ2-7	TGTGCCAGCAGTTACCTACAGGGGACCGAGCAGTACTTC	CASSYLQGTEQYF
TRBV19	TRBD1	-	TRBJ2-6	TGTGCCAGTAGGACAGGGGCTCCTGGGGCCAACGTCCTGACTTTC	CASRTGAPGANVLTF
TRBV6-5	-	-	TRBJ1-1	TGTGCCAGCAGTCCCTCCGTGAGGCGCACTGAAGCTTTCTTT	CASSPSVRRTEAFF
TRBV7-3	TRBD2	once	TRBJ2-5	TGTGCCAGCAGCTTAGGGACTAGCGGGATTGAGACCCAGTACTTC	CASSLGTSGIETQYF
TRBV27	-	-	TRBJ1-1	TGTGCCAGCAGTTTAAAACAGGGTAGGGGTGGCACTGAAGCTTTCTTT	CASSLKQGRGGTEAFF
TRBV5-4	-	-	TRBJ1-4	TGTGCCAGCAGCTTGAAAGCATCAACTAATGAAAAACTGTTTTTT	CASSLKASTNEKLFF
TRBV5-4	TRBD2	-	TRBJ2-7	TGTGCCAGCAGCTTGGCCGGCGGGGGGGCCTACGAGCAGTACTTC	CASSLAGGGAYEQYF
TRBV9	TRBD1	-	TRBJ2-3	TGTGCCAGCGAGGGACAGGGGGCCGATACGCAGTATTTT	CASEGQGADTQYF
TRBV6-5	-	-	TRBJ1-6	TGTGCCAGCACCGACAGGAGCTCCTATAATTCACCCCTCCACTTT	CASTDRSSYNSPLHF
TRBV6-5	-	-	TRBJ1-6	TGTGCCAGCAGTTCAGAGGGAAATAATTCACCCCTCCACTTT	CASSSEGNNSPLHF
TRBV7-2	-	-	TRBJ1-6	TGTGCCAGCAGCTTAGGAGGGATAGGCTCACCCCTCCACTTT	CASSLGGIGSPLHF
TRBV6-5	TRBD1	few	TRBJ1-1	TGTGCCAGCAGGCCAATCACAGGGGTTGCTTTCTTT	CASRPITGVAFF
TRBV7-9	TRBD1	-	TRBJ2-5	TGTGCCACCCTGACAGGGTACCAAGAGACCCAGTACTTC	CATLTGYQETQYF
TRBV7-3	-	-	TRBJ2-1	TGTGCCAGCAGCATCCGGACAGGGAGGGGTACCAATGAGCAGTTCTTC	CASSIRTGRGTNEQFF
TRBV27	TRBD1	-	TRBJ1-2	TGTGCCAGCGGGGGCCGGGACAGGGTTCTTTGGGGCTACACCTTC	CASGGRDRVLWGYTF
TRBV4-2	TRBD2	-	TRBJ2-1	TGTGCCAGCAGCCAACAGACTAGCGGGAGTGTTGGTGAGCAGTTCTTC	CASSQQTSGSVGEQFF
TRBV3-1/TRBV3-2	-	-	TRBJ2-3	TGTGCCAGCAGCGCAAGAATAGTCGCTGGCACAGATACGCAGTATTTT	CASSARIVAGTDTQYF
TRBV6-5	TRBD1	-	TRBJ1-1	TGTGCCAGCAGTTACACGAACAGGGGTAGTGAAGCTTTCTTT	CASSYTNRGSEAFF
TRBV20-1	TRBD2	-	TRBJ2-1	TGCAGTGCTAGTGGGGCGGGAGGGCCTAGGGATGAGCAGTTCTTC	CSASGAGGPRDEQFF
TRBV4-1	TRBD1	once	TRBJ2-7	TGCGCCAGCAGCCAATTACAGGGGAATTCCTACGAGCAGTACTTC	CASSQLQGNSYEQYF
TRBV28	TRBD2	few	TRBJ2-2	TGTGCCAGCAGTTCGTTAGCGGGGGGAAACACCGGGGAGCTGTTTTTT	CASSSLAGGNTGELFF
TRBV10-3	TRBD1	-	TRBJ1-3	TGTGCCATCAGTGAGTCGCAGGGGGCAACCTCTGGAAACACCATATATTTT	CAISESQGATSGNTIYF
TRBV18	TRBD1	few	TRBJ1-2	TGTGCCAGCTCACCACCGAGTTTGGACAGGGGAATAGGCTACACCTTC	CASSPPSLDRGIGYTF
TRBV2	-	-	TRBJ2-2	TGTGCCAGCATGTATAGACCGGGACACGCGAACACCGGGGAGCTGTTTTTT	CASMYRPGHANTGELFF
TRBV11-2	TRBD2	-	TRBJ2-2	TGTGCCAGCAGCCCGGTTGGCCCGGGGGGCGGGGAGCTGTTTTTT	CASSPVGPGGGELFF
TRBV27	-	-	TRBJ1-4	TGTGCCAGCAGTCCCCCCGGACAGAAAAAGAAGGAAAAACTGTTTTTT	CASSPPGQKKKEKLFF
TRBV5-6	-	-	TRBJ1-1	TGTGCCAGCAGCCCGGACACGAACACTGAAGCTTTCTTT	CASSPDTNTEAFF
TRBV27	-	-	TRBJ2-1	TGTGCCAGCAGTTTAGGGTACAGGGTGAATGAGCAGTTCTTC	CASSLGYRVNEQFF
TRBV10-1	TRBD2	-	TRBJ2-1	TGCGCCAGCAGTAAACTAGCGGGAGACTACAATGAGCAGTTCTTC	CASSKLAGDYNEQFF
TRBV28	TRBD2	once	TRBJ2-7	TGTGCCAGCAGTTTAGCACTAGCGGGAGCCTCCTACGAGCAGTACTTC	CASSLALAGASYEQYF
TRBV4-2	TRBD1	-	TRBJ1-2	TGTGCCAGCAGCCAAACCGGGACAGGGAACTATGGCTACACCTTC	CASSQTGTGNYGYTF
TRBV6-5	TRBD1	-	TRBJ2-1	TGTGCCACTACTCTGGGTCAGGGGGACAATGAGCAGTTCTTC	CATTLGQGDNEQFF
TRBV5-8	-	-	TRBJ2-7	TGTGCCAGCAGCTCGACTTTCTCGGGTTACGAGCAGTACTTC	CASSSTFSGYEQYF